This T cell receptor beta chain appears in the sequencing data of a study of monozygotic twins with cystic fibrosis. Clones were sequenced by immunoSEQ multiplex PCR, and TCRdb holds only the in-frame ones, with some missing. Of 11,000 or so clones listed, more than 95% are singletons. V shed 6 bases and J shed 0 bases, with 12 bases lying between them. The CDR3 runs to 14 residues. Germline V gives CDR1 MNHNY, CDR2 SVGAGI (reference sequence). This sequence joins TRBV6-6 and TRBJ2-7; D unresolved. The sequence was obtained from a boy between 10 and 17 years old with cystic fibrosis. Sequencing input: blood. The CDR3 sequence is CASSHQSSSYEQYF. Here the CDR3 DNA reads TGTGCCAGCAGCCACCAGTCATCCTCCTACGAGCAGTACTTC.